A selection of T cell receptor beta chains follows, all from one sample in a study of radiotherapy plus CTLA-4 blockade in lung cancer. Produced via immunoSEQ multiplex PCR; TCRdb's table is partial and in-frame only. The table lists approximately 82,000 clones, around 81% of them singletons. Sample: peripheral blood, taken from a patient treated with radiotherapy plus ipilimumab. The source of these receptors is a human donor with non-small cell lung cancer that progressed on radiotherapy plus ipilimumab. Each CDR3 is given with its conserved first and last residue. The D gene is left open where the match is weak. A row's size may be missing; if present it is once, few, many or a size class.

- TRBJ1-1 - TRBV7-8 CASSPLGNTEAFF TGTGCCAGCAGCCCTTTAGGGAACACTGAAGCTTTCTTT
- TRBJ2-1 - TRBV25-1 CASSDNEQFF TGTGCCAGCAGTGACAATGAGCAGTTCTTC
- TRBJ2-3 - TRBV9 CASSVEGRAGGTDTQYF TGTGCCAGCAGCGTAGAGGGGAGGGCAGGGGGCACAGATACGCAGTATTTT
TRBD1 TRBJ1-3 - TRBV6-1 CASSRGTGGNTIYF TGTGCCAGCAGCCGGGGGACAGGTGGAAACACCATATATTTT
- TRBJ1-2 - TRBV5-6 CASSQNVGAGGYGYTF TGTGCCAGCAGCCAAAATGTCGGCGCCGGAGGCTATGGCTACACCTTC
- TRBJ1-2 once TRBV10-2 CASLGSHRDGNYGYTF TGCGCCAGCCTAGGCTCTCATCGGGACGGCAACTATGGCTACACCTTC
- TRBJ2-7 - TRBV7-2 CASSFGPPPEQYF TGTGCCAGCAGCTTTGGCCCGCCCCCCGAGCAGTACTTC
- TRBJ1-6 few TRBV7-2 CASSLPLGADYNSPLHF TGTGCCAGCAGCTTGCCTTTGGGGGCCGACTATAATTCACCCCTCCACTTT
- TRBJ2-1 - TRBV19 CASSIVLSRRGYNEQFF TGTGCCAGTAGTATAGTATTGAGCAGGAGGGGCTACAATGAGCAGTTCTTC
- TRBJ1-2 - TRBV5-5 CASSLVGGGYTF TGTGCCAGCAGCTTGGTCGGGGGTGGCTACACCTTC
- TRBJ1-5 - TRBV7-2 CASSSQTGPQHF TGTGCCAGCAGCTCCCAAACGGGGCCCCAGCATTTT
- TRBJ2-3 - TRBV10-3 CAISESRTQGTDTQYF TGTGCCATCAGTGAATCGAGGACCCAAGGCACAGATACGCAGTATTTT
- TRBJ2-3 - TRBV25-1 CASRGGDTQYF TGTGCCAGTCGTGGGGGGGATACGCAGTATTTT
- TRBJ2-2 - TRBV18 CASSPQGGTGELFF TGTGCCAGCTCACCCCAGGGGGGCACCGGGGAGCTGTTTTTT
- TRBJ2-1 - TRBV9 CASSGAWGNEQFF TGTGCCAGCAGCGGGGCGTGGGGAAATGAGCAGTTCTTC
- TRBJ2-3 - TRBV5-1 CASSSSADTQYF TGCGCCAGCAGCTCCTCTGCAGATACGCAGTATTTT
- TRBJ1-6 - TRBV4-1 CASSQAYWGLNSPLHF TGCGCCAGCAGCCAAGCCTACTGGGGGCTGAATTCACCCCTCCACTTT
TRBD1 TRBJ1-2 few TRBV28 CASRLPGTAYGYTF TGTGCCAGCAGGCTCCCCGGGACAGCCTATGGCTACACCTTC
TRBD1 TRBJ1-2 - TRBV6-1 CASSEARTGTVIYGYTF TGTGCCAGCAGTGAAGCGCGTACCGGGACAGTGATTTATGGCTACACCTTC
- TRBJ2-3 - TRBV7-2 CASGGGVGADTQYF TGTGCCTCTGGAGGGGGCGTGGGGGCAGATACGCAGTATTTT
- TRBJ2-5 - TRBV5-4 CASSLDWSRETQYF TGTGCCAGCAGCTTGGATTGGTCACGAGAGACCCAGTACTTC
- TRBJ2-3 - TRBV7-3 CASSPVGASTDTQYF TGTGCCAGCAGCCCCGTTGGTGCTAGCACAGATACGCAGTATTTT
- TRBJ2-2 - TRBV5-1 CASSLVGTGELFF TGCGCCAGCAGCTTGGTAGGAACCGGGGAGCTGTTTTTT
TRBD1 TRBJ1-2 - TRBV11-3 CASSYQGARGYTF TGTGCCAGCAGCTACCAGGGGGCGAGAGGCTACACCTTC
- TRBJ2-7 - TRBV5-8 CASSLPRLHEQYF TGTGCCAGCAGCTTGCCCAGGCTCCACGAGCAGTACTTC
- TRBJ2-3 - TRBV6-1 CASSEARRLSTDTQYF TGTGCCAGCAGTGAAGCGCGGAGGCTTAGCACAGATACGCAGTATTTT
TRBD1 TRBJ1-5 once TRBV19 CASSDTGGSNQPQHF TGTGCCAGTAGTGACACAGGGGGGTCAAATCAGCCCCAGCATTTT
- TRBJ2-3 - TRBV5-1 CASSLVGGTITDTQYF TGCGCCAGCAGCTTGGTTGGGGGAACGATCACAGATACGCAGTATTTT
- TRBJ1-5 - TRBV21-1 CASSKGYSNQPQHF TGTGCCAGCAGCAAGGGGTATAGCAATCAGCCCCAGCATTTT
- TRBJ1-1 - TRBV5-1 CASSPPAGRAEAFF TGCGCCAGCAGCCCGCCTGCAGGGAGGGCTGAAGCTTTCTTT
TRBD2 TRBJ2-3 - TRBV19 CASNTGTSGFTDTQYF TGTGCCAGTAACACCGGGACTAGCGGTTTCACAGATACGCAGTATTTT
- TRBJ2-7 - TRBV7-9 CASGDSSYEQYF TGTGCCAGCGGGGATAGCTCCTACGAGCAGTACTTC
- TRBJ1-2 - TRBV27 CASSSQQANNYGYTF TGTGCCAGCAGTTCCCAACAGGCCAATAACTATGGCTACACCTTC
TRBD2 TRBJ2-3 - TRBV19 CASSGWLAGGNTQYF TGTGCCAGTAGTGGGTGGCTAGCGGGGGGGAATACGCAGTATTTT
- TRBJ2-5 - TRBV7-2 CASSLAQTAQETQYF TGTGCCAGCAGCTTAGCGCAGACAGCTCAAGAGACCCAGTACTTC
TRBD1 TRBJ2-5 - TRBV10-3 CAISAGTGGETQYF TGTGCCATCAGCGCCGGGACAGGGGGAGAGACCCAGTACTTC
TRBD1 TRBJ2-1 few TRBV18 CASSPPDRARLF TGTGCCAGCTCACCACCCGACAGGGCCCGGCTCTTC
- TRBJ2-7 - TRBV6-1 CASSRGVNYEQYF TGTGCCAGCAGTCGCGGAGTCAACTACGAGCAGTACTTC
- TRBJ2-1 - TRBV20-1 CSAERGNEQFF TGCAGTGCGGAGAGGGGCAATGAGCAGTTCTTC
TRBD1 TRBJ1-2 - TRBV11-3 CASSLYSGTANYGYTF TGTGCCAGCAGCTTATACTCCGGGACAGCTAACTATGGCTACACCTTC
- TRBJ2-7 few TRBV2 CAGGASVLYEQYF TGTGCGGGGGGGGCTAGCGTCCTCTACGAGCAGTACTTC
TRBD1 TRBJ1-6 - TRBV28 CASRGEGTGATRRGSYNSPLHF TGTGCCAGCAGGGGGGAGGGGACAGGGGCGACTCGGCGCGGCTCCTATAATTCACCCCTCCACTTT
- TRBJ2-3 once TRBV9 CASSPGGGQSTDTQYF TGTGCCAGCAGCCCTGGAGGGGGCCAGAGCACAGATACGCAGTATTTT
- TRBJ2-7 - TRBV4-3 CASSQDWRGQFYEQYF TGCGCCAGCAGCCAAGATTGGAGGGGTCAATTTTACGAGCAGTACTTC
TRBD1 TRBJ2-7 few TRBV5-6 CASSYRQGRVGEQYF TGTGCCAGCAGCTACAGACAGGGAAGGGTTGGGGAGCAGTACTTC
TRBD1 TRBJ1-1 - TRBV15 CATSRSQGKNTEAFF TGTGCCACCAGCAGATCACAGGGGAAGAACACTGAAGCTTTCTTT
- TRBJ1-6 - TRBV6-1 CASSAGGGLYNSPLHF TGTGCCAGCAGTGCTGGGGGGGGCCTTTATAATTCACCCCTCCACTTT
- TRBJ2-7 - TRBV14 CASSQFAAAVEQYF TGTGCCAGCAGCCAATTCGCGGCAGCCGTCGAGCAGTACTTC
TRBD2 TRBJ2-3 - TRBV2 CASSNGAGAGTDTQYF TGTGCCAGCAGTAATGGAGCGGGGGCGGGGACAGATACGCAGTATTTT
- TRBJ2-1 few TRBV9 CASSVATVGTEQFF TGTGCCAGCAGCGTAGCTACGGTAGGGACCGAGCAGTTCTTC